This entry is about one T cell receptor beta chain. The sample originates from a study of blood T cell repertoires in COVID-19. Study processing details: Reference gene primer amplification gave estimated nucleated cell counts. The protocol was immunoSEQ multiplex PCR, while the TCRdb copy is restricted to in-frame clones and leaves out a portion. The DNA gave D and trimming, while V, J and clone size come from that table. The sample has hundreds of thousands of clones, about 90% seen once. Sequencing was performed on peripheral blood. This TCR was sampled from a woman between 50 and 59 years old who had recovered from COVID-19.

CDR3 bases: TGTGCCAGCAGCTCGGCCGGGACAGGGTCGTATGAGCAGTACTTC. Protein product: CASSSAGTGSYEQYF. The chain employs TRBV5-6 and TRBJ2-7; TRBD1 matches 9 bases. Looked up from germline, CDR1 is SGHDT and CDR2 is YYEEEE. There are 15 residues in the CDR3. V shed 3 bases, J shed 7 bases, and the junction held 11 bases outside the gene matches.